These 12 T cell receptor beta chains came from one sample sequenced in a study of blood T cell repertoires in COVID-19. Libraries were prepared by immunoSEQ multiplex PCR; TCRdb keeps only in-frame clonotypes and omits some of them. The top ten hold approximately 6.2% of the sample, which has some 380,000 clones, 90% seen once. Sequences were obtained from peripheral blood. The receptors come from a man in his late teens or twenties with active or convalescent COVID-19.

V gene TRBV24-1 combines with J gene TRBJ2-1; 7 bases line up with TRBD2. This CDR3 has 15 amino acids. Germline values: CDR1 KGHDR, CDR2 SFDVKD. V shed 4 bases, J shed 5 bases, and the junction held 7 bases outside the gene matches. This chain's CDR3 is CATSDLSGRDNEQFF. In nucleotides, the CDR3 is TGTGCCACCAGTGACCTGTCGGGGAGGGACAATGAGCAGTTCTTC.

J is TRBJ1-1 and V is TRBV3-1 (or the pseudogene TRBV3-2); D may be TRBD1 (5 bases). The V end was cut by 2 bases, the J end by 3 bases, with 13 bases between. CDR1 and CDR2 (germline): LGHDT, YNNKEL (reference sequence). CDR3 length: 15 amino acids. CDR3 DNA: TGTGCCAGCAGCCAATTCAGGTTGACAGACACTGAAGCTTTCTTT. Its protein is CASSQFRLTDTEAFF.

The gene calls are TRBV6-1 and TRBJ2-7; TRBD1 matches at 8 bases. Germline V lookup: CDR1 MNHNS, CDR2 SASEGT. This CDR3 spans 16 amino acids. The V and J ends lost 4 bases and 1 base, in that order; junction bases with no gene match: 9. The CDR3 spells CASSGARDRGSYEQYF. CDR3 nucleotide sequence: TGTGCCAGCAGTGGGGCCCGCGACAGGGGTTCCTACGAGCAGTACTTC.

The V and J genes are TRBV6-2 or TRBV6-3 and TRBJ1-1; D unresolved. Trimming removed 4 bases at V and 3 bases at J, with 9 bases between. This CDR3 is built from 13 residues. Germline loops: CDR1 MNHEY, CDR2 SVGEGT. The CDR3 loop reads CASSFRVHTEAFF. CDR3 in DNA: TGTGCCAGCAGTTTTCGGGTGCACACTGAAGCTTTCTTT.

The rearrangement links TRBV2 to TRBJ2-3, with 9 nucleotides matching TRBD1. V shed 10 bases and J 3 bases; nucleotides not matched to a gene: 14. From germline, CDR1 is SNHLY and CDR2 FYNNEI. CDR3 length: 16 residues. CDR3 sequence: CATRDRESQGTDTQYF. The CDR3 DNA reads TGTGCCACCCGGGACAGGGAATCCCAAGGGACAGATACGCAGTATTTT.

The gene calls are TRBV21-1 and TRBJ1-2; the DNA was not compared with TRBD1, the D call given in the table. TRBV21-1 is noted as a pseudogene. This CDR3 comprises 14 residues. The CDR3, as DNA: TGTGCCAGCAGCAAAGGGCCAGGGGTAGATGGCTACACCTTC. Translation gives CASSKGPGVDGYTF.

The table lists this clone with a count of one. The rearrangement uses TRBV6-5 and TRBJ2-7, with unresolved D. The CDR3 is 13 amino acids. Between the trimmed V and J ends, which lost 7 bases and 6 bases, there was a span of 16 bases. Per germline, CDR1 MNHEY and CDR2 SVGAGI. The CDR3 sequence is CASTEHGLAEQYF. CDR3 DNA sequence: TGTGCCAGCACCGAGCACGGGTTGGCCGAGCAGTACTTC.

The chain uses TRBV7-3 and TRBJ2-5; 12 nucleotides agree with TRBD2. The CDR3 spans 15 residues. Trimming removed 5 bases from V and 2 bases from J; junction bases left unmatched: 3. Per the germline V gene, CDR1 is SGHTA and CDR2 is FQGTGA. The CDR3 DNA sequence: TGTGCCAGCAGCGAACTAGCGGGAGGACAAGAGACCCAGTACTTC. Its translation: CASSELAGGQETQYF.

The CDR3 bases are TGTGCCAGCTCACCAAATCTAGCGGTCTCCTACAATGAGCAGTTCTTC. Its translation: CASSPNLAVSYNEQFF. The rearrangement uses TRBV18 and TRBJ2-1, with TRBD2 matching over 7 bases. J gave up 0 bases and V 2 bases, and 4 bases lay outside the gene matches. Per germline, CDR1 KGHSH and CDR2 LQKENI. CDR3 size: 16 residues.

The chain carries TRBV28 and TRBJ2-7; D call uncertain. Germline V gives CDR1 MDHEN, CDR2 SYDVKM. The CDR3 is 15 amino acids. Trimming took off 6 bases at V and 0 bases at J, with 15 bases between the two ends. CDR3 amino acids: CASRDRSRSSYEQYF. CDR3 in DNA: TGTGCCAGCAGAGATCGCTCTAGGAGCTCCTACGAGCAGTACTTC.

This clone has just a few counts. The V call is TRBV28, the J call TRBJ2-7; 8 nucleotides align to TRBD2. CDR3 size: 16 residues. Germline CDR1 and CDR2: MDHEN and SYDVKM. The V gene end was trimmed by 3 bases and the J gene end by 3 bases; junction bases not matched to a gene: 10. This chain's CDR3 is CASSFGAWTSSYEQYF. The CDR3, as DNA: TGTGCCAGCAGTTTCGGAGCATGGACTAGCAGCTACGAGCAGTACTTC.

The chain links TRBV28 to TRBJ2-1, with D uncertain. Germline V gene data show CDR1 as MDHEN and CDR2 as SYDVKM. Trimming pared 1 base from V and 6 bases from J, leaving 13 bases between. The CDR3 runs 15 residues. CDR3 nucleotide sequence: TGTGCCAGCAGTTTATCGCAGTTGAAATCCAATGAGCAGTTCTTC. Its translation is CASSLSQLKSNEQFF.